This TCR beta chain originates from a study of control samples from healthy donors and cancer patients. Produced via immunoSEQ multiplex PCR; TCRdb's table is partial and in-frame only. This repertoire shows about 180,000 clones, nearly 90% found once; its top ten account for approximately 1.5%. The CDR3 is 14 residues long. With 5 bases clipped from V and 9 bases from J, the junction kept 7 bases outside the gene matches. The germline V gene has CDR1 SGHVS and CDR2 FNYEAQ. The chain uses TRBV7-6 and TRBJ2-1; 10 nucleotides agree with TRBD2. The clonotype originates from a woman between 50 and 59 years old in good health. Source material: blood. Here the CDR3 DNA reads TGTGCCAGCAGCGGCGGACTAGCGGTAACTGAGCAGTTCTTC. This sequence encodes CASSGGLAVTEQFF.